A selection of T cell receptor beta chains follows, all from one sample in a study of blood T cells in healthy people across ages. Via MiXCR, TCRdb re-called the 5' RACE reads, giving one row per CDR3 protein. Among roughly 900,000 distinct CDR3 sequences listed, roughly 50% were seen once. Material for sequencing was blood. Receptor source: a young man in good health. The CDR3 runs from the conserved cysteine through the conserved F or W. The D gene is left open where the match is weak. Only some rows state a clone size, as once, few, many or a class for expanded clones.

TGCAGTGCCGTACAGATCTCTGGGGCCAACGTCCTGACTTTC CSAVQISGANVLTF TRBV20-1 . TRBJ2-6 14 .
TGTGCCAGCAGCCCTATGAGCGGATCCTACGAGCAGTACTTC CASSPMSGSYEQYF TRBV7-9 few TRBJ2-7 14 .
TGCGCCAGCAGCTTGGCCGGTCAGGGACAGGGGTACGAGCAGTACTTC CASSLAGQGQGYEQYF TRBV5-1 . TRBJ2-7 16 TRBD1
TGTGCCAGCAGCTTAGCTAATAGCCTACCCTACAATGAGCAGTTCTTC CASSLANSLPYNEQFF TRBV7-2 . TRBJ2-1 16 .
TGTGCCAGCAGTTTAGACGGGGGGAGCTCCTACGAGCAGTACTTC CASSLDGGSSYEQYF TRBV12-3/TRBV12-4 . TRBJ2-7 15 TRBD2
TGTGCCAGCAGTTGCTCACAGGGGGCCAACTACGAGCAGTACTTC CASSCSQGANYEQYF TRBV6-5 . TRBJ2-7 15 TRBD1
TGTGCCAGCAGCCAAGGGACGGAAACCTACAATGAGCAGTTCTTC CASSQGTETYNEQFF TRBV3-1 . TRBJ2-1 15 .
TGCGCCAGCAGCCAGTCGGGTGCGGGACAGGGGTTTCTTGAGCAGTTCTTC CASSQSGAGQGFLEQFF TRBV4-1 few TRBJ2-1 17 TRBD1
TGTGCCAGCAGTGTATCCACGGAGACCCAGTACTTC CASSVSTETQYF TRBV2 . TRBJ2-5 12 .
TGCAGTGCTAGAAAACCTCAGGTTGTACTAGGGAACAATCAGCCCCAGCATTTT CSARKPQVVLGNNQPQHF TRBV20-1 once TRBJ1-5 18 .
TGTGCCAGCAAAAGTGTGAGGGGAGAAACTAGCACAGATACGCAGTATTTT CASKSVRGETSTDTQYF TRBV3-1 . TRBJ2-3 17 .
TGCGCCAGCAGCCAAGACCCCTCGGACGTCGGAAACACCATATATTTT CASSQDPSDVGNTIYF TRBV4-1 . TRBJ1-3 16 .
TGCAGCGTCCCTAGGGGGCTTTACAATGAGCAGTTCTTC CSVPRGLYNEQFF TRBV29-1 . TRBJ2-1 13 TRBD1
TGCGCCGGCAGCTCCCGGGGGGCCGGCTATGAGCAGTTCTTC CAGSSRGAGYEQFF TRBV5-1 . TRBJ2-1 14 .
TGCAGCGTTGATAAGGGAGGCCACGAGCAGTACTTC CSVDKGGHEQYF TRBV29-1 many TRBJ2-7 12 .
TGTGCCTCACAACGGGGTTCCGGTCAGCCCCAGCATTTT CASQRGSGQPQHF TRBV10-3 . TRBJ1-5 13 .
TGCGCCAGCAGCTTGGAGGCCGGCAATCAGCCCCAGCATTTT CASSLEAGNQPQHF TRBV5-1 few TRBJ1-5 14 .
TGTGCCAGCAGTCGGCCAAGCTCCTACAATGAGCAGTTCTTC CASSRPSSYNEQFF TRBV5-6 few TRBJ2-1 14 .
TGTGCCAGCAGCTTAGCACTGGGCGGGAATAATGAGCAGTTCTTC CASSLALGGNNEQFF TRBV11-2 . TRBJ2-1 15 .
TGTGCCAGCAGTGACCAGTCTAACTATGGCTACACCTTC CASSDQSNYGYTF TRBV6-2/TRBV6-3 few TRBJ1-2 13 .
TGCGCCAGCAGAAGGGGACAGGGGGATCAAGAGACCCAGTACTTC CASRRGQGDQETQYF TRBV5-1 few TRBJ2-5 15 TRBD1
TGTGCCAGCAGTGGGGCGGCAGGGACCTACGAGCAGTACTTC CASSGAAGTYEQYF TRBV2 . TRBJ2-7 14 .
TGCGCCAGCAGCGACAGGACAGGGAGGTACGAGCAGTACTTC CASSDRTGRYEQYF TRBV5-1 . TRBJ2-7 14 TRBD1
TGTGCCAGCAAGCCCTCGGGTCCCAGCTCCTACGAGCAGTACTTC CASKPSGPSSYEQYF TRBV14 . TRBJ2-7 15 .
TGCAGTGCTAGCGAGGGGGCGAGCTATGGCTACACCTTC CSASEGASYGYTF TRBV20-1 . TRBJ1-2 13 TRBD1
TGTGCCAGCAGCCCTCCGCCAGCCTACAATGAGCAGTTCTTC CASSPPPAYNEQFF TRBV7-2 few TRBJ2-1 14 .
TGTGCCAGCAGCCCCGGGACCCCCAATCCCGGGGAGCTGTTTTTT CASSPGTPNPGELFF TRBV7-9 once TRBJ2-2 15 .
TGCGCCAGCAGCCCCATGGGTACAGATACGCAGTATTTT CASSPMGTDTQYF TRBV5-1 . TRBJ2-3 13 .
TGTGCCAGCAGTGAATCGGGAACTAATGAAAAACTGTTTTTT CASSESGTNEKLFF TRBV2 few TRBJ1-4 14 .